The subject of this entry is one T cell receptor beta chain. Its antigen remains unknown. The source of the sample is a study of Ad26.COV2.S vaccination and SARS-CoV-2 variants. Study-wide results and caveats: Greater spike-specific TCR breadth was seen in vaccine recipients than in placebo recipients. Total T cell responses may have been underestimated by the TCR breadth and depth analyses. CD8+ and CD4+ T cells specific for spike reportedly responded with substantial breadth after vaccination.

As for treatment: about 20 received Ad26.COV2.S at low or high dose, single or two shots; about 5 received placebo; per-sample allocation not given. Sampling was done on day 63 after the first vaccine or placebo injection. The protocol was immunoSEQ multiplex PCR, while the TCRdb copy is restricted to in-frame clones and leaves out a portion. The sample shows about 390,000 clones, 80% to 90% of them seen only once. This clonotype was obtained from a person between 18 and 60 years old who received the Ad26.COV2.S COVID-19 vaccine or a placebo. The material sequenced was peripheral blood, taken in a trial of Ad26.COV2.S vaccine versus placebo.

CDR3 in amino acids: CATPREEGYGYTF. In DNA, the CDR3 is TGTGCCACCCCCCGGGAGGAGGGCTATGGCTACACCTTC. The V call is TRBV6-5, the J call TRBJ1-2, with D hard to call. Germline V lookup: CDR1 MNHEY, CDR2 SVGAGI. V was clipped by 10 bases and J by 4 bases, with 16 bases between them. The CDR3 contains 13 residues.